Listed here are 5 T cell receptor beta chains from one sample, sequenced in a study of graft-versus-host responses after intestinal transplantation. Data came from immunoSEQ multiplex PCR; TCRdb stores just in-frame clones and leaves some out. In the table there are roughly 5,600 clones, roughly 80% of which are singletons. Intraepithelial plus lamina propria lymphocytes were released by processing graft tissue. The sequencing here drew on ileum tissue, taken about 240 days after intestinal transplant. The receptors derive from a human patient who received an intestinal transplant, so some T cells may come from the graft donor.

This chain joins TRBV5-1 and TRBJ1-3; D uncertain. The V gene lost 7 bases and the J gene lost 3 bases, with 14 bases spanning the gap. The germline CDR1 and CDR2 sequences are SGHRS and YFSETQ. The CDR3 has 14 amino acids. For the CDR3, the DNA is TGCGCCAGCTGTCTCGGATTTGATGGAAACACCATATATTTT. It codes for CASCLGFDGNTIYF. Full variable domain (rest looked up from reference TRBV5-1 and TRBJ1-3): KAGVTQTPRYLIKTRGQQVTLSCSPISGHRSVSWYQQTPGQGLQFLFEYFSETQRNKGNFPGRFSGRQFSNSRSEMNVSTLELGDSALYLCASCLGFDGNTIYFGEGSWLTVV.

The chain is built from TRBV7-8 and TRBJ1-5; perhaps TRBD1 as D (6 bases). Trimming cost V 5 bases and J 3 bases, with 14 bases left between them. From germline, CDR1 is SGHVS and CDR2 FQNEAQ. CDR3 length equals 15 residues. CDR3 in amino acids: CASSETDSSNQPQHF. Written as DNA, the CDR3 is TGTGCCAGCAGCGAAACGGACAGTTCCAATCAGCCCCAGCATTTT.

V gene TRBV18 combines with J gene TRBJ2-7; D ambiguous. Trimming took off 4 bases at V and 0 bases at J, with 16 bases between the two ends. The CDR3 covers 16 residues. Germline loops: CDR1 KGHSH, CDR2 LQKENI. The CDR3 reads CASSRTRTPDSYEQYF. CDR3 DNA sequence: TGTGCCAGCTCACGTACGCGAACCCCTGACTCCTACGAGCAGTACTTC.

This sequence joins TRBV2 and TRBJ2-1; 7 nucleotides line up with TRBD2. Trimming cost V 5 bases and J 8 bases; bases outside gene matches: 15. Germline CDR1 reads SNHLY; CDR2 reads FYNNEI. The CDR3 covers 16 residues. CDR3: CASSPSPRTSLDEQFF. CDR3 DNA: TGTGCCAGCAGTCCCAGTCCCAGGACTAGTTTGGATGAGCAGTTCTTC.

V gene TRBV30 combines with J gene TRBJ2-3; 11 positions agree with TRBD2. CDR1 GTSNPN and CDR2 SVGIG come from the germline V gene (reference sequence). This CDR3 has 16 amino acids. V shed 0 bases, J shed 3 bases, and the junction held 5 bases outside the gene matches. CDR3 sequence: CAWSVGSGGVTDTQYF. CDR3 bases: TGTGCCTGGAGTGTAGGTAGCGGGGGGGTTACAGATACGCAGTATTTT.